The present TCR beta chain was sequenced within a study of T cells expressing NK-cell markers. Study as a whole: Within the sequenced cohort of eight donors, seven exhibited HCMV seropositivity and one was seronegative.

Findings of the study overall: Certain NKG2C+ T cell clones were expanded, and their HCMV specificity remained unclear.

Concerning this clonotype itself: Antigen unknown.

For TCR beta, cDNA was produced by 5'RACE template switching with UMIs. With the 5' RACE reads reprocessed, TCRdb shows one record per CDR3 protein and no DNA. This sample lists about 380,000 distinct CDR3 sequences; its ten largest clones have around 4.9%. Germline CDR1 and CDR2: MDHEN and SYDVKM. This CDR3 comprises 14 residues. V and J are TRBV28 and TRBJ2-3; TCRdb names TRBD1, which stays unverified in the absence of DNA. This TCR was sampled from a man aged 18-69 years in good health. What was sequenced was blood T cells: a sorted CD56 or NKG2C T cell subset, CD4+ or CD8+ T cells, or bulk PBMC T cells (not recorded which). Here the CDR3 reads CASSLGPGQNTQYF.